This is a list of T cell receptor beta chains from one sample in a study of cytomegalovirus exposure and HLA in healthy donors. This table comes from immunoSEQ multiplex PCR, and its TCRdb copy is limited to in-frame clones, with some not included. The table lists 120,000 or so clones, about 90% of them singletons. The source material was PBMCs. These receptors originate from a woman in her late teens or twenties in good health and CMV-seronegative. Both conserved end residues are part of each CDR3. The order of the fields is CDR3 length, clone size, V gene, CDR3 protein. Part of the rows lack a size; the others show once, few, many or a class for expanded clones.

>15|NA|TRBV10-2
CASSGTSGSLDEQFF
>16|NA|TRBV7-3
CASSLNPSGFRDTQYF
>14|NA|TRBV2
CASRTSFIGETQYF
>14|NA|TRBV13
CASSLGTGAGEQYF
>19|NA|TRBV18
CASSPLGQGIRTENTEAFF
>15|NA|TRBV5-8
CASSLGRHGAYEQYF
>14|NA|TRBV7-2
CASSLGGGFYEQYF
>16|NA|TRBV5-1
CASSLNLAGNPNEQFF
>13|NA|TRBV6-5
CASKGLAVETQYF
>14|NA|TRBV30
CAWATGARNQPQHF
>12|NA|TRBV28
CASSLLWDSQFF
>11|NA|TRBV29-1
CSVAKGLEAFF
>14|NA|TRBV5-4
CASSLNQGAYGYTF
>14|NA|TRBV11-3
CASLLRGSYNEQFF
>14|NA|TRBV19
CASSISGGNQPQHF
>13|NA|TRBV5-1
CASSLWDNHEQYF
>18|NA|TRBV28
CASSGPGLAGGPRYEQYF
>17|NA|TRBV7-3
CASSPGLAGGSYNEQFF
>16|NA|TRBV5-6
CASSLGTRAGANVLTF
>17|once|TRBV15
CATSRRDSRSGANVLTF
>19|NA|TRBV10-3
CAISESATSGRLAKNIQYF
>16|NA|TRBV4-1
CASSQDFGGRGTEAFF
>14|NA|TRBV13
CASSRLLRDTEAFF
>16|NA|TRBV5-4
CASSLDRGGGNQPQHF
>15|NA|TRBV27
CASSLSPGGSEKLFF
>13|NA|TRBV2
CASRAGVSYGYTF
>14|once|TRBV5-1
CASSFSGGGNTIYF
>16|once|TRBV4-1
CASSPRTGSYNSPLHF
>17|NA|TRBV7-2
CASSLRASGFAYNEQFF
>17|NA|TRBV27
CASSAKPPGGVRNIQYF
>11|NA|TRBV27
CASCGVGQRYF
>14|few|TRBV5-1
CASSRDTSGSPLHF
>15|NA|TRBV7-9
CASSEERGMNTEAFF
>14|once|TRBV7-3
CASSPGLQNNEQFF
>15|NA|TRBV4-3
CASSHSRQGAIGAFF
>15|NA|TRBV5-1
CASSLVTGRKETQYF
>13|few|TRBV2
CASSGTGDQPQHF
>17|NA|TRBV27
CASSSGLAGVGTDTQYF
>14|NA|TRBV15
CATSRGLFSYEQYF
>14|NA|TRBV2
CASSRDRRSYEQYF
>16|once|TRBV6-6
CASSYHGQNSNQPQHF